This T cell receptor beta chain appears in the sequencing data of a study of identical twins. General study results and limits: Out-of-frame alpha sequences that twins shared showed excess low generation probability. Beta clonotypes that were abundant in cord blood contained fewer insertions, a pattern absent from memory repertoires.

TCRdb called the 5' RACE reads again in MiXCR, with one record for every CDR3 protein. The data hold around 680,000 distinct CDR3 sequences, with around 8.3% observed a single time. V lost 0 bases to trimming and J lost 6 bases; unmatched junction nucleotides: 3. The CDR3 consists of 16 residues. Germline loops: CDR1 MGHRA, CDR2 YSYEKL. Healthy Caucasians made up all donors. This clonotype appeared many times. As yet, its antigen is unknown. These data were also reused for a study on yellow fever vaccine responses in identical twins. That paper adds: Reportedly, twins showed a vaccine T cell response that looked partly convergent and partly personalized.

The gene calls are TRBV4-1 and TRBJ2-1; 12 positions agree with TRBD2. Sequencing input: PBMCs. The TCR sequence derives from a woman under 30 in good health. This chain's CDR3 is CASSQESSGRGNEQFF. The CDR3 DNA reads TGCGCCAGCAGCCAAGAATCTAGCGGGAGGGGCAATGAGCAGTTCTTC.